Shown below are 4 T cell receptor beta chains from a single sample sequenced in a study of cytomegalovirus exposure and HLA in healthy donors. PCR primers comprised 60 Vbeta and 13 Jbeta primers. Using immunoSEQ multiplex PCR, the repertoire was profiled, and TCRdb retains in-frame clones only, with some absent. This sample has 200,000 to 250,000 clones, with 76% found just once. Sequencing was carried out using PBMCs. The origin of the receptors is a young man in good health and CMV-seronegative.

The V gene is TRBV7-2, the J gene TRBJ2-3; D remains ambiguous. This CDR3 spans 13 amino acids. Per germline, CDR1 SGHTA and CDR2 FQGNSA. Trimming stripped 5 bases from V and 2 bases from J, with 8 bases between. CDR3 residues: CASSPSFTDTQYF. The CDR3 nucleotides read TGTGCCAGCAGCCCCTCTTTCACAGATACGCAGTATTTT.

This clone came up a few times. The chain has TRBV30 and TRBJ2-5, with TRBD1 identical over 7 bases. The J call is in doubt because the DNA end fits TRBJ2-7 better. Germline-derived CDR1 and CDR2 are GTSNPN and SVGIG (reference sequence). This CDR3 has 11 residues. CDR3 DNA sequence: TGTGCCTGGAGCAGGGGGTACGAGCAGTACTTC. Amino acid sequence: CAWSRGYEQYF.

The chain employs TRBV29-1 and TRBJ1-1; 8 bases line up with TRBD1. CDR1 SQVTM and CDR2 ANQGSEA come from the germline V gene. Losses at the gene ends were 5 bases for V and 7 bases for J; bases not matched to a gene: 6. The CDR3 is made up of 12 amino acids. The CDR3 reads CSVKQGVGEAFF. CDR3 nucleotide sequence: TGCAGCGTTAAACAGGGGGTCGGTGAAGCTTTCTTT.

V and J are TRBV7-9 and TRBJ2-7; tentative D call: TRBD1 (5 bases). V lost 5 bases and J 6 bases, leaving 20 bases between the germline ends. CDR1 and CDR2 (germline): SEHNR, FQNEAQ (reference sequence). The CDR3 length is 15 residues. The CDR3 DNA reads as TGTGCCAGCAGCCTCGCACTTTGGCAGGGCGGCGAGCAGTACTTC. It translates to CASSLALWQGGEQYF.